This T cell receptor beta chain derives from a study of persistence of HIV-infected CD4 T cells. Study conclusions and caveats: Within sorted populations, more oligoclonal TCRs accompanied more oligoclonal proviruses.

Cells were stimulated nonspecifically with anti-CD3/anti-CD28 magnetic beads. Sorting selected CD4+ T cells upregulating both CD40 ligand and CD69. This was the immunoSEQ version 4 assay in survey mode. TCRdb's copy holds only in-frame clones and misses some; the assay was immunoSEQ multiplex PCR. The sample holds fewer than 45,000 clones; about 88% are singletons and the top ten take around 0.48%. A note on this clone: The antigen is unknown.

This TCR came from an adult woman with HIV who was CMV-seropositive. This sample comprised CD4+ T cells sorted from PBMCs after roughly 18-hour stimulation, obtained from a patient who received antiretroviral therapy.

In DNA, the CDR3 is TGCAGCGTTGAGATCCGGGGAGCAGATACGCAGTATTTT. Its translation: CSVEIRGADTQYF. J is TRBJ2-3 and V is TRBV29-1, with D possibly matching TRBD2 (5 bases). V was pared by 3 bases and J by 4 bases, with 11 bases between. The CDR3 runs to 13 residues. Germline V gives CDR1 SQVTM, CDR2 ANQGSEA.